Listed here are 19 T cell receptor beta chains from one sample, sequenced in a study of blood T cell repertoires in COVID-19 (TCRdb year 2020). The library was produced with the immunoSEQ multiplex PCR assay. TCRdb's version of the immuneACCESS table is confined to in-frame rearrangements and falls short of the full clone set. An unresolved V gene accounts for under half of the shortfall where checked; the remainder is of unknown origin. The sample table contains about 320,000 clones; only one count was recorded for about 88% of them. The ten top clones hold roughly 2.6% of the sample. The source material was PBMCs or T cells enriched from blood (not recorded which). These receptors all come from a man aged 55 to 70 who had recovered from COVID-19.

CDR3 protein: CSVLQGSGEQYF. The CDR3 bases are TGCAGCGTCCTACAGGGATCGGGCGAGCAGTACTTC. This sequence joins TRBV29-1 and TRBJ2-7, with a weak D call TRBD1 (6 bases). Per the germline V gene, CDR1 is SQVTM and CDR2 is ANQGSEA. The CDR3 extends over 12 amino acids. The V and J ends lost 6 bases and 6 bases respectively, with 15 bases between them.

The chain joins TRBV7-8 to TRBJ2-7; a possible D gene is TRBD1 (6 bases). This CDR3 region has 15 residues. V was cut by 5 bases and J by 6 bases, with 20 bases left in between. CDR1 and CDR2 from the germline V gene are SGHVS and FQNEAQ. The CDR3 loop reads CASSPQGALAGEQYF. In DNA form, the CDR3 reads TGTGCCAGCAGCCCACAGGGAGCCCTCGCGGGCGAGCAGTACTTC.

Turning to this clone: Different DNA sequences within this sample yield the same CDR3. The chain has TRBV3-1 (or the pseudogene TRBV3-2) and TRBJ1-5; D is ambiguous. This CDR3 is built from 13 residues. Germline values: CDR1 LGHDT, CDR2 YNNKEL (reference sequence). V lost 1 base to trimming and J lost 4 bases, with 5 bases between them. CDR3 bases: TGTGCCAGCAGCCAAGGCGGTAATCAGCCCCAGCATTTT. Residues: CASSQGGNQPQHF.

The chain uses TRBV24-1 and TRBJ2-5; a possible D gene is TRBD1 (5 bases). The CDR3 loop spans 14 amino acids. Trimming took 5 bases from V and 1 from J, leaving 10 bases between them. Germline V gene sequence: CDR1 KGHDR, CDR2 SFDVKD. The DNA for the CDR3 is TGTGCCACCAGTGGGGTGGGGCCCCAAGAGACCCAGTACTTC. This translates into CATSGVGPQETQYF.

The J gene is TRBJ1-6, the V gene TRBV3-1 (or the pseudogene TRBV3-2); 7 nucleotides line up with TRBD1. Germline CDR1 reads LGHDT; CDR2 reads YNNKEL (reference sequence). This CDR3 is built from 14 residues. With 7 bases clipped from V and 5 bases from J, the junction kept 5 bases outside the gene matches. CDR3 sequence: CASNSGTDNSPLHF. CDR3 bases: TGTGCCAGCAACTCCGGGACAGATAATTCACCCCTCCACTTT.

Only one count was recorded for this clone. The chain recombines TRBV11-2 with TRBJ1-4; D is ambiguous. The CDR3 contains 14 residues. The germline CDR1 and CDR2 sequences are SGHAT and FQNNGV. Trimming took 2 bases from V and 5 from J, leaving 9 bases between them. Here the CDR3 reads CASSLSQINEKLFF. As DNA, the CDR3 is TGTGCCAGCAGCTTAAGTCAGATCAATGAAAAACTGTTTTTT.

This clone appeared a few times. The genes are TRBV14 and TRBJ2-5; 8 positions agree with TRBD2. V lost 4 bases and J lost 5; bases outside the gene matches: 6. Germline V lookup: CDR1 SGHDN, CDR2 FVKESK. The CDR3 extends over 14 amino acids. This CDR3 is CASSLSGTRETQYF. The CDR3 nucleotides read TGTGCCAGCAGCCTATCCGGGACTAGGGAGACCCAGTACTTC.

The rearrangement uses TRBV25-1 and TRBJ2-1, with TRBD2 matching over 7 bases. Germline V CDR1 and CDR2: MGHDK, SYGVNS. The CDR3 has 16 amino acids. V shed 1 base, J shed 4 bases, and the junction held 7 bases outside the gene matches. The CDR3 spells CASSELGGDLYNEQFF. The CDR3 DNA sequence: TGTGCCAGCAGTGAATTGGGGGGGGACCTTTACAATGAGCAGTTCTTC.

The chain is built from TRBV5-1 and TRBJ2-1, with TRBD2 identical over 7 bases. The CDR3 loop spans 16 amino acids. Germline V gene lookup returns CDR1 SGHRS and CDR2 YFSETQ. With V trimmed by 0 bases and J by 2 bases, 5 bases remained unmatched. The CDR3 coding sequence is TGCGCCAGCAGCTTGGGGGGGGGACCAACCTACAATGAGCAGTTCTTC. Amino acids: CASSLGGGPTYNEQFF. Filled out from reference TRBV5-1 and TRBJ2-1, the complete variable domain reads KAGVTQTPRYLIKTRGQQVTLSCSPISGHRSVSWYQQTPGQGLQFLFEYFSETQRNKGNFPGRFSGRQFSNSRSEMNVSTLELGDSALYLCASSLGGGPTYNEQFFGPGTRLTVL.

The chain employs TRBV4-1 and TRBJ2-7, with TRBD2 identical over 8 bases. V gave up 3 bases and J gave up 0 bases; unmatched junction bases: 4. Germline lookup yields CDR1 MGHRA and CDR2 YSYEKL. The CDR3 has 15 residues. CDR3 in DNA: TGCGCCAGCAGCCATACTAGCGGACCCTCCTACGAGCAGTACTTC. Translating it yields CASSHTSGPSYEQYF.

The V gene is TRBV6-5, the J gene TRBJ1-1; unclear D gene. The length of the CDR3 is 14 residues. Per the germline V gene, CDR1 is MNHEY and CDR2 is SVGAGI. V dropped 6 bases and J dropped 0 bases, with 11 bases sitting between them. The CDR3 DNA is TGTGCCAGCAGGGCTACAGCCATGAACACTGAAGCTTTCTTT. Protein product: CASRATAMNTEAFF.

This clone was seen only a few times. This rearrangement joins TRBV7-3 to TRBJ2-3; TRBD2 might be the D (7 bases). V gave up 5 bases and J gave up 5 bases, with 11 bases separating them. The CDR3 has 13 residues. The V gene's germline CDR1 is SGHTA and CDR2 FQGTGA. CDR3 sequence reads: CASSPGGEDTQYF. The CDR3 DNA follows: TGTGCCAGCAGCCCGGGGGGCGAAGATACGCAGTATTTT.

The chain has TRBV4-3 and TRBJ2-1; TRBD2 is a possible D gene (7 bases). The CDR3 consists of 12 residues. V lost 3 bases, J lost 9 bases, and 9 bases lay in between. CDR1 and CDR2 (germline): LGHNA, YSLEER. The CDR3 reads CASSQRGGEQFF. The CDR3 bases are TGCGCCAGCAGCCAGAGGGGGGGTGAGCAGTTCTTC.

This clone was counted a single time. The V and J genes are TRBV5-6 and TRBJ2-7; D possibly corresponds to TRBD1 (7 bases). With 4 bases removed from V and 0 bases from J, the gap between germline ends came to 17 bases. The CDR3 contains 16 residues. Germline values: CDR1 SGHDT, CDR2 YYEEEE. DNA for the CDR3: TGTGCCAGCAGCCAGATCAGGGGGGAAAACTCCTACGAGCAGTACTTC. Translation gives CASSQIRGENSYEQYF.

The chain is built from TRBV7-9 and TRBJ2-5, with 11 bases lining up with TRBD2. The CDR3 totals 16 residues. Germline trimming cut 4 bases from V and 2 bases from J; bases unmatched to any gene: 6. The V gene's germline CDR1 is SEHNR and CDR2 FQNEAQ (reference sequence). CDR3 residues: CASSSRLAGTQETQYF. CDR3 DNA sequence: TGTGCCAGCAGCTCACGACTAGCGGGGACTCAAGAGACCCAGTACTTC.

This clone was seen a handful of times. The V and J genes are TRBV15 and TRBJ1-1, with a tentative D call TRBD1 (6 bases). The CDR3 is 15 amino acids. CDR1 is LNHNV, CDR2 YYDKDF, per germline (reference sequence). Trimming pared 1 base from V and 8 bases from J, leaving 17 bases between. CDR3 coding DNA: TGTGCCACCAGCAGAGGGACAGCGGGGGGGCTGGAAGCTTTCTTT. It translates to CATSRGTAGGLEAFF.

This clone was observed a single time. The chain recombines TRBV25-1 with TRBJ2-1, with 7 bases fitting TRBD1. This CDR3 is 16 amino acids long. Germline loops: CDR1 MGHDK, CDR2 SYGVNS. V was clipped by 6 bases and J by 5 bases; unmatched bases: 13. CDR3 region: CASRPATGQRNNEQFF. CDR3 bases: TGTGCCAGCAGACCCGCAACGGGACAGAGAAACAATGAGCAGTTCTTC.

A word on this clone: The sample has other DNA sequences that encode this CDR3 too. V usage is TRBV29-1 and J usage is TRBJ2-1; D not certain. The CDR3 has 9 residues. Germline loops: CDR1 SQVTM, CDR2 ANQGSEA. V was pared by 4 bases and J by 9 bases, with 4 bases between. The CDR3 sequence: CSVGGEQFF. For the CDR3, the DNA is TGCAGCGTTGGCGGTGAGCAGTTCTTC.

The V call is TRBV7-9, the J call TRBJ2-1; 13 nucleotides match TRBD2. Germline lookup yields CDR1 SEHNR and CDR2 FQNEAQ (reference sequence). This CDR3 region has 19 residues. V trimming: 5 bases; J trimming: 0 bases; junction bases outside the gene matches: 10. The chain's CDR3 is CASSRTTSGRASSYNEQFF. For the CDR3, the DNA is TGTGCCAGCAGCCGTACAACTAGCGGGAGGGCCAGCTCCTACAATGAGCAGTTCTTC. Complete variable domain (other parts from reference TRBV7-9 and TRBJ2-1): DTGVSQNPRHKITKRGQNVTFRCDPISEHNRLYWYRQTLGQGPEFLTYFQNEAQLEKSRLLSDRFSAERPKGSFSTLEIQRTEQGDSAMYLCASSRTTSGRASSYNEQFFGPGTRLTVL.